This TCR beta chain was recovered during a study of blood T cell repertoires in COVID-19. Data came from immunoSEQ multiplex PCR; TCRdb stores just in-frame clones and leaves some out. Of about 310,000 clones in the sample, 90% are singletons; the top ten hold around 4.5%. CDR3 length: 11 amino acids. V was pared by 8 bases and J by 4 bases, with 10 bases between. The germline V gene encodes CDR1 SQVTM and CDR2 ANQGSEA. The sequenced sample was PBMCs or T cells enriched from blood (not recorded which). The sequence was collected from a woman between 18 and 29 years old with acute COVID-19. The chain joins TRBV29-1 to TRBJ2-3; the D gene is possibly TRBD2 (6 bases). CDR3 bases: TGCAGCACCGGGACTTCAGATACGCAGTATTTT. Its protein is CSTGTSDTQYF.